This TCR beta chain was documented in a study of beta chain features in type 1 diabetes. As concerns this clone: Its antigen is unidentified.

V was clipped by 2 bases and J by 0 bases, with 14 bases between them. CDR3 size: 17 residues. Germline V gene data show CDR1 as MDHEN and CDR2 as SYDVKM. The whole isolated RNA underwent reverse transcription, so sequencing captured expressed TCRB transcripts. Generated by immunoSEQ multiplex PCR, the TCRdb table keeps only in-frame clones and is missing some. The table lists 250,000 to 350,000 clones, 13% to 15% of them singletons. Study-level results: VDJ junctions from patients with type 1 diabetes contained fewer insertions and more deletions.

Sequenced input: central memory CD4+ T cells from blood. V usage is TRBV28 and J usage is TRBJ1-3; D is perhaps TRBD1 (5 bases). The TCR sequence derives from a man under 40 in good health. CDR3 amino acids: CASSLIPGRLSGNTIYF. In nucleotides, the CDR3 is TGTGCCAGCAGTTTAATCCCGGGACGGCTCTCTGGAAACACCATATATTTT.